This T cell receptor beta chain comes out of a study of T cell responses to AZD1222 COVID-19 vaccine. The table came from immunoSEQ multiplex PCR; TCRdb's copy has only in-frame clones and leaves some out. The data hold 110,000 or so clones, with approximately 88% observed a single time. From germline, CDR1 is LGHNA and CDR2 YSLEER. CDR3 size: 16 residues. Trimming removed 0 bases at V and 8 bases at J, with 19 bases between. V gene TRBV4-3 combines with J gene TRBJ1-2; the D gene is possibly TRBD1 (6 bases). The source is an adult who received the AZD1222 COVID-19 vaccine. The source was peripheral blood, collected 28 days after the second AZD1222 dose. DNA for the CDR3: TGCGCCAGCAGCCAAGATTATGGGGGCGAGGGGGGGGGCTACACCTTC. As protein: CASSQDYGGEGGGYTF.